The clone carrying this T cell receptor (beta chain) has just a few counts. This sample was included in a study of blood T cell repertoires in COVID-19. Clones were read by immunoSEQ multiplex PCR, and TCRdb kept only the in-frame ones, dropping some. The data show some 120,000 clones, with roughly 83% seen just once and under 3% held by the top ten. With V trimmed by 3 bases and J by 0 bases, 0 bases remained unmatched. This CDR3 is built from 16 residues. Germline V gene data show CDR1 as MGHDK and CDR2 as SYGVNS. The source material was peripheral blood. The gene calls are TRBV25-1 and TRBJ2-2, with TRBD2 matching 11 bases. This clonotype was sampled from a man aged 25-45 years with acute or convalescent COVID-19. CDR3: CASSETSGANTGELFF. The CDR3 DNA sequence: TGTGCCAGCAGTGAGACTAGCGGGGCGAACACCGGGGAGCTGTTTTTT.